This T cell receptor (beta chain) is from a study of blood T cell repertoires in COVID-19. Study summary: Acute and convalescent COVID-19 specimens originated in the United States, Italy and Spain.

Trimming stripped 4 bases from V and 3 bases from J, with 17 bases between. The V gene's germline CDR1 is SGHRS and CDR2 YFSETQ. The CDR3 length is 15 residues. The repertoire was sequenced with immunoSEQ multiplex PCR; TCRdb's copy has only in-frame clones and lacks some. The sample yields some 340,000 clones, approximately 82% seen once. The origin of this receptor is a man aged 25-40 years with active or convalescent COVID-19. Sequenced sample: peripheral blood. The chain links TRBV5-1 to TRBJ2-7; a possible D gene is TRBD2 (6 bases). The CDR3 protein is CASSRNTGALYEQYF. The DNA of the CDR3 is TGCGCCAGCAGCAGGAACACGGGAGCCCTCTACGAGCAGTACTTC.